This T cell receptor beta chain originates from a study of cytomegalovirus exposure and HLA in healthy donors. PCR used 60 Vbeta primers and 13 Jbeta primers. Some clones are missing from TCRdb's copy, which holds only in-frame ones; the method was immunoSEQ multiplex PCR. Of about 180,000 clones listed, 65% to 85% are singletons. The count of this clone is one. The antigen is unknown. Broader study findings: Apparent HLA restriction characterized most CMV-associated TCR beta chains in a later analysis. The authors considered a cluster of highly shared sequence variants likely to be a sequencing artifact.

Trimming pared 3 bases from V and 5 bases from J, leaving 12 bases between. Germline V lookup: CDR1 SGHTA, CDR2 FQGNSA. This CDR3 is 14 amino acids long. Sequenced sample: PBMCs. The TCR comes from a woman aged 45-60 years in good health and CMV-seropositive. The J gene is TRBJ2-3, the V gene TRBV7-2, with D perhaps matching TRBD2 (6 bases). The DNA of the CDR3 is TGTGCCAGCAGCTTCCGGACTATCCAAGATACGCAGTATTTT. Translated: CASSFRTIQDTQYF. Based on the CDR3 plus reference TRBV7-2 and TRBJ2-3, the full variable domain is GAGVSQSPSNKVTEKGKDVELRCDPISGHTALYWYRQSLGQGLEFLIYFQGNSAPDKSGLPSDRFSAERTGGSVSTLTIQRTQQEDSAVYLCASSFRTIQDTQYFGPGTRLTVL.